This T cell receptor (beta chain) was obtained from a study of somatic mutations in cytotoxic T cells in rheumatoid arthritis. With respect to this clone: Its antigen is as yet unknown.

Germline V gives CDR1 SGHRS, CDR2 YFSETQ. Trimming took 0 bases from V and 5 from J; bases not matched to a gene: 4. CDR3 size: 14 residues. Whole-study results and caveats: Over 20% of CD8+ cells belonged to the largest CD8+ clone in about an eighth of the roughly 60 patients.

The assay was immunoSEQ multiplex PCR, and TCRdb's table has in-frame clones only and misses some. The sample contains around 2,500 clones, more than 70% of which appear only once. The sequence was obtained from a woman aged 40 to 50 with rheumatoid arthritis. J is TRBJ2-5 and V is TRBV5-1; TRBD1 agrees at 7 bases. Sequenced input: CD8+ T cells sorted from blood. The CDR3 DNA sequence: TGCGCCAGCAGCTTGGGACAGGGTGAGGAGACCCAGTACTTC. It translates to CASSLGQGEETQYF.